This TCR beta chain is from a study of radiotherapy plus CTLA-4 blockade in lung cancer. J was trimmed by 14 bases and V by 5 bases; bases with no gene match: 10. This CDR3 is 14 amino acids long. Germline V gives CDR1 SGHKS, CDR2 YYEKEE (reference sequence). In chemo-refractory metastatic non-small-cell lung cancer, patients got ipilimumab CTLA-4 blockade together with focal radiation. Profiling relied on immunoSEQ multiplex PCR, and the TCRdb table lists in-frame clones only, not all of them. The table has about 40,000 clones, about 75% seen once. This TCR was recovered from a human donor with non-small cell lung cancer who had stable disease on radiotherapy plus ipilimumab. The V gene is TRBV5-5, the J gene TRBJ1-6, with 10 bases that match TRBD1. The sample in question was peripheral blood, obtained from a patient treated with radiotherapy plus ipilimumab. In DNA form, the CDR3 reads TGTGCCAGCAGGGCCGGGACAGGGGAGCTAGCCCTCCACTTT. Translating it yields CASRAGTGELALHF.